The present entry profiles one T cell receptor (beta chain) with its context. The antigen remains undetermined. The study profiled TCR beta VDJ and CDR3 using genomic DNA as template. A single record per CDR3 protein comes from TCRdb applying MiXCR to the reads. The table records some 200,000 distinct CDR3 sequences, 30% to 40% of them present only once. CDR3 length: 17 amino acids. Germline-derived CDR1 and CDR2 are SGDLS and YYNGEE. V gave up 7 bases and J gave up 0 bases, with 20 bases separating them. The sample belongs to a study of CD8+CD57+ T cells in acquired aplastic anemia. Points from the study as a whole: Common to patients and controls were 25 to 30 CD8+ CDR3 sequences.

This clonotype was sampled from a human donor in good health, serving as a control. The sample consisted of sorted CD4+, CD8+, or CD8+CD57+ T cells (not recorded which) from PBMCs. The chain carries TRBV9 and TRBJ2-1; D unclear. The chain's CDR3 is CASSVALGPNSYNEQFF. Here the CDR3 DNA reads TGTGCCAGCTCGGTAGCCCTCGGGCCGAACTCCTACAATGAGCAGTTCTTC.